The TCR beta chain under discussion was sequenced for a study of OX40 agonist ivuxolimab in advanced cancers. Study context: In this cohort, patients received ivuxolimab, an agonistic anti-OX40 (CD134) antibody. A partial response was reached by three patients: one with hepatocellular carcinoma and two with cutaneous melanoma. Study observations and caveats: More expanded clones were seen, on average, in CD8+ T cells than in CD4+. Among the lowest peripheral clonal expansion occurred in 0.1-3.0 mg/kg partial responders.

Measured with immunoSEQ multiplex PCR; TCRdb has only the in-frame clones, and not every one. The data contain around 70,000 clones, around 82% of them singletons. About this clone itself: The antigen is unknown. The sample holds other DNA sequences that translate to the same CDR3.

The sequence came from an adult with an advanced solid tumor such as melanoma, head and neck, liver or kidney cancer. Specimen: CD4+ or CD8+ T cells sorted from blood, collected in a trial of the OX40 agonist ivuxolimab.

The chain's CDR3 is CASSPGTGYGYTF. In nucleotides, the CDR3 is TGTGCCAGTAGCCCCGGGACAGGGTATGGCTACACCTTC. The rearrangement links TRBV19 to TRBJ1-2; 9 positions agree with TRBD1. Germline CDR1 reads LNHDA; CDR2 reads SQIVND (reference sequence). The length of the CDR3 is 13 residues. V trimming: 6 bases; J trimming: 5 bases; junction bases outside the gene matches: 4.